The T cell receptor (beta chain) described here comes from a study of T cells in Graves' hyperthyroidism and ophthalmopathy. Exclusion criteria comprised uncontrolled infection, other autoimmune disease, pregnancy or lactation. Fresh peripheral blood, roughly 10 ml, was the source of the PBMCs. The sample holds many counts of this clonotype. Its matching antigen is unknown. There were TCR beta CDR3 regions amplified from RNA transcripts. TCR CDR3 regions were first amplified by RT-PCR with HTBI primers. TCRdb ran MiXCR on the multiplex PCR reads and lists one entry per CDR3 protein. This table holds about 300,000 distinct CDR3 sequences, roughly 15% found once. General study points: Ophthalmopathy and stable hyperthyroidism were told apart by a 13 V-J model. Ophthalmopathy, which appeared later, was predicted by the model a median approximately 6 months before onset.

This CDR3 is built from 12 residues. V was cut by 4 bases and J by 1 base, with 7 bases left in between. Germline V gene data show CDR1 as SQVTM and CDR2 as ANQGSEA. This chain connects TRBV29-1 to TRBJ1-1; no definite D call. The receptor was isolated from a middle-aged woman with Graves' hyperthyroidism. Sequencing was carried out using blood. This CDR3 reads CSVGGKNTEAFF. The CDR3 coding sequence is TGCAGCGTTGGGGGAAAGAACACTGAAGCTTTCTTT.